This entry concerns a single T cell receptor (beta chain). These data come from a study of memory CD4+ T cells and cytomegalovirus serostatus. Single viable CD3+CD4+CD8-CD45RO+ cells were sorted as the memory CD4+ T cells. Sequencing used immunoSEQ multiplex PCR; TCRdb keeps in-frame clones, though not all of them. Of 55,000 to 65,000 clones detected, roughly 85% appear once; the ten largest clones hold roughly 0.5%. The TCR was taken from an adult in good health and CMV-seronegative. Some clones in this sample may be carry-over from other donors' samples. Specimen: memory CD4+ T cells from blood.

The CDR3 coding sequence is TGCAGCGTTGTAATTGCGGACCTACAAGAGACCCAGTACTTC. Translation gives CSVVIADLQETQYF. The gene calls are TRBV29-1 and TRBJ2-5, with D unresolved. The CDR3 totals 14 residues. V lost 4 bases to trimming and J lost 2 bases, with 14 bases between them. CDR1 is SQVTM and CDR2 is ANQGSEA in the germline V gene.